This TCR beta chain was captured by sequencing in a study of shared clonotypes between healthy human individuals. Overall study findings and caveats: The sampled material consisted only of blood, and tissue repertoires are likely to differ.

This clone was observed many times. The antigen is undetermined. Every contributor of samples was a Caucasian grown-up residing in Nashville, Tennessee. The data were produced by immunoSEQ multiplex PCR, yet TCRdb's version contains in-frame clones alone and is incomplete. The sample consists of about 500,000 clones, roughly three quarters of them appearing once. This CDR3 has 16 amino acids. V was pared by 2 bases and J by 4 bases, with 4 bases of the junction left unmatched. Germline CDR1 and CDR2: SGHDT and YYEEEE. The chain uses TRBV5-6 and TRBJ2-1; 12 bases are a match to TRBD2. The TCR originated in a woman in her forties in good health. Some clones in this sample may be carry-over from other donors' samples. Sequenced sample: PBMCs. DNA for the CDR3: TGTGCCAGCAGCTTCAGCCTAGCGGGAGGGTACAATGAGCAGTTCTTC. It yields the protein CASSFSLAGGYNEQFF. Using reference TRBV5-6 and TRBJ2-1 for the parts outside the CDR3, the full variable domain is DAGVTQSPTHLIKTRGQQVTLRCSPKSGHDTVSWYQQALGQGPQFIFQYYEEEERQRGNFPDRFSGHQFPNYSSELNVNALLLGDSALYLCASSFSLAGGYNEQFFGPGTRLTVL.